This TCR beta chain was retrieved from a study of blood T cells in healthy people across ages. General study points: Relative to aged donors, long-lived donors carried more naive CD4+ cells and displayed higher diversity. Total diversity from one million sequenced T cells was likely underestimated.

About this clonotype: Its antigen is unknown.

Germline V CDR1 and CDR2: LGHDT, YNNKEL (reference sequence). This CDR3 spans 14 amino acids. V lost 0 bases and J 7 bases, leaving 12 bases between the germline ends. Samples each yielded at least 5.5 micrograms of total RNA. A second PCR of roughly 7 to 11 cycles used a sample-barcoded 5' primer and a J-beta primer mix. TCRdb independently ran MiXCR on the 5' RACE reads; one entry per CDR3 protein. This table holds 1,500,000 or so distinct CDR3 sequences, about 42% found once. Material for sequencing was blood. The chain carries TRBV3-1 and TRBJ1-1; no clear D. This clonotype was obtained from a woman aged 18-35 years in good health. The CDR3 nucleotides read TGTGCCAGCAGCCAAGATTCCTGGCGGGATGAAGCTTTCTTT. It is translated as CASSQDSWRDEAFF. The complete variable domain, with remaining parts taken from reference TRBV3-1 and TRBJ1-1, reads DTAVSQTPKYLVTQMGNDKSIKCEQNLGHDTMYWYKQDSKKFLKIMFSYNNKELIINETVPNRFSPKSPDKAHLNLHINSLELGDSAVYFCASSQDSWRDEAFFGQGTRLTVV.